These 26 T cell receptor beta chains were all obtained from the same sample, sequenced in a study of T cell responses to AZD1222 COVID-19 vaccine (dated by TCRdb to about 2021). Libraries were constructed by the immunoSEQ multiplex PCR assay. TCRdb took over this immuneACCESS table, retaining in-frame rearrangements with V and J assigned. Such tables are incomplete; in checked studies, under half of the missing clones stem from an unresolved V gene, and the remainder is unexplained. Within this sample are about 180,000 clones, with around 90% of them counted one time only. Roughly 0.5% of the sample goes to the ten largest clones. In light of the paper, this sample's time point label describes: baseline before first vaccination. The specimen was peripheral blood, collected on day 0 of AZD1222 vaccination. These receptors were obtained from an adult in good health.

The gene calls are TRBV14 and TRBJ1-2, with D possibly TRBD1 on 5 matching bases. V lost 2 bases to trimming and J lost 1 base, with 8 bases between them. The CDR3 sequence is 14 residues long. Germline V gene lookup returns CDR1 SGHDN and CDR2 FVKESK. DNA for the CDR3: TGTGCCAGCAGCCAAACAGGATATAACTATGGCTACACCTTC. Encoded protein: CASSQTGYNYGYTF.

The CDR3 nucleotides are TGTGCCAGCAGTTTTGGCAGGGGTTTCTCCTACGAGCAGTACTTC. Protein: CASSFGRGFSYEQYF. V and J are TRBV28 and TRBJ2-7; the D gene is possibly TRBD1 (6 bases). CDR1 is MDHEN, CDR2 SYDVKM, per germline. V dropped 3 bases and J dropped 0 bases, with 12 bases sitting between them. The length of the CDR3 is 15 residues.

The chain couples TRBV19 to TRBJ2-3; 9 nucleotides line up with TRBD2. This CDR3 region has 18 residues. J gave up 2 bases and V 2 bases, and 11 bases lay outside the gene matches. Germline V CDR1 and CDR2: LNHDA, SQIVND (reference sequence). CDR3 sequence reads: CASSIRLAGRVDTDTQYF. The CDR3 coding sequence is TGTGCCAGTAGTATAAGGCTAGCGGGGAGGGTGGACACAGATACGCAGTATTTT.

The chain links TRBV19 to TRBJ2-3; 9 nucleotides line up with TRBD1. Germline lookup yields CDR1 LNHDA and CDR2 SQIVND (reference sequence). This CDR3 is 16 amino acids long. Trimming took 4 bases from V and 3 from J; bases not matched to a gene: 8. CDR3 nucleotide sequence: TGTGCCAGTAGTAACCACAGGGGGCAACGGACAGATACGCAGTATTTT. Translating it yields CASSNHRGQRTDTQYF.

J is TRBJ1-2 and V is TRBV6-2 or TRBV6-3, with D uncertain. The germline V gene encodes CDR1 MNHEY and CDR2 SVGEGT. This CDR3 region has 15 residues. V lost 1 base and J 2 bases, leaving 11 bases between the germline ends. CDR3 in amino acids: CASSYFPTKNYGYTF. CDR3 DNA sequence: TGTGCCAGCAGTTACTTCCCGACCAAGAACTATGGCTACACCTTC.

The chain links TRBV5-1 to TRBJ2-3; 12 positions match TRBD2. CDR1 is SGHRS and CDR2 is YFSETQ in the germline V gene. V shed 4 bases and J 4 bases; nucleotides not matched to a gene: 4. The CDR3 totals 15 residues. CDR3 sequence reads: CASSSPSGRADTQYF. In DNA form, the CDR3 reads TGCGCCAGCAGCAGTCCTAGCGGGAGGGCAGATACGCAGTATTTT.

This clone was picked up one time. The genes are TRBV7-2 and TRBJ2-5; 8 positions match TRBD2. Trimming at V came to 6 bases and at J to 9 bases, leaving 12 bases not matched to a gene. Germline V CDR1 and CDR2: SGHTA, FQGNSA. This CDR3 is 14 amino acids long. The CDR3 DNA is TGTGCCAGCAGAGGCGGTCCTGCCGGGGGGGCCCAGTACTTC. This translates into CASRGGPAGGAQYF.

This sequence joins TRBV20-1 and TRBJ2-1; D is unclear. Germline assignment: CDR1 DFQATT and CDR2 SNEGSKA (reference sequence). Trimming pared 5 bases from V and 10 bases from J, leaving 12 bases between. The CDR3 has 11 residues. CDR3 bases: TGCAGTGCTGCCCCTACCGTCGAGCAGTTCTTC. It translates to CSAAPTVEQFF.

The CDR3 nucleotides are TGCGCCAGCAGCCAAGTAGGCATAGGTAACTATGGCTACACCTTC. It is translated as CASSQVGIGNYGYTF. The chain combines TRBV4-3 with TRBJ1-2, with D uncertain. The CDR3 covers 15 residues. The V gene lost 1 base and the J gene lost 1 base, with 10 bases spanning the gap. Germline loops: CDR1 LGHNA, CDR2 YSLEER.

The chain couples TRBV18 to TRBJ2-1; D is uncertain. Looked up from germline, CDR1 is KGHSH and CDR2 is LQKENI. The CDR3 consists of 11 residues. The germline V and J ends were trimmed by 6 bases and 7 bases, with 7 bases remaining between them. The CDR3 loop is CASSPFNEQFF. The DNA for the CDR3 is TGTGCCAGCTCGCCTTTTAATGAGCAGTTCTTC.

A single count supports this clone. J is TRBJ2-3 and V is TRBV30; 7 bases agree with TRBD2. CDR3 length: 15 amino acids. From germline, CDR1 is GTSNPN and CDR2 SVGIG (reference sequence). Losses at the gene ends were 3 bases for V and 1 base for J; bases not matched to a gene: 7. CDR3 nucleotides: TGTGCCTGGAGCTCTGGGGGGGGTGGCACAGATACGCAGTATTTT. Translated, it gives CAWSSGGGGTDTQYF. The entire variable domain, with the rest obtained from reference TRBV30 and TRBJ2-3, is as follows: SQTIHQWPATLVQPVGSPLSLECTVEGTSNPNLYWYRQAAGRGLQLLFYSVGIGQISSEVPQNLSASRPQDRQFILSSKKLLLSDSGFYLCAWSSGGGGTDTQYFGPGTRLTVL.

This clone was picked up a small number of times. The rearrangement joins TRBV2 to TRBJ2-5, with D perhaps matching TRBD2 (6 bases). This CDR3 spans 15 amino acids. The ends were cut back, 7 bases at V and 0 bases at J, with 15 bases in the middle. The V gene's germline CDR1 is SNHLY and CDR2 FYNNEI. DNA for the CDR3: TGTGCCAGCAAGAAGGGCGGGGCTTACCAAGAGACCCAGTACTTC. It translates to CASKKGGAYQETQYF.

The rearrangement uses TRBV24-1 and TRBJ1-2; D is uncertain. There are 14 residues in the CDR3. The germline CDR1 and CDR2 sequences are KGHDR and SFDVKD. With 5 bases removed from V and 7 bases from J, the gap between germline ends came to 16 bases. The CDR3 region has the DNA TGTGCCACCAGTGCTCCCCACGGGCAGGCTGGCTACACCTTC. Its protein is CATSAPHGQAGYTF.

This clone was found a few times. This chain links TRBV27 with TRBJ2-7, with no clear D. From germline, CDR1 is MNHEY and CDR2 SMNVEV (reference sequence). The CDR3 loop spans 14 amino acids. The V and J ends lost 6 bases and 2 bases respectively, with 14 bases between them. CDR3 loop: CASSPPVRPYEQYF. In DNA form, the CDR3 reads TGTGCCAGCAGCCCCCCCGTGAGACCCTACGAGCAGTACTTC.

The rearrangement joins TRBV4-3 to TRBJ1-2; D may be TRBD1 (5 bases). The germline V gene has CDR1 LGHNA and CDR2 YSLEER. This CDR3 has 13 residues. Deletions cut 0 bases from V and 6 bases from J, with 8 bases between. Written as DNA, the CDR3 is TGCGCCAGCAGCCAAGACAGGGCGGATGGCTACACCTTC. Translating it yields CASSQDRADGYTF.

This clone appeared once. The chain employs TRBV5-1 and TRBJ1-2, with 9 bases aligning to TRBD1. The germline CDR1 and CDR2 sequences are SGHRS and YFSETQ. J lost 3 bases, V lost 0 bases, and 3 bases had no gene match. This CDR3 spans 15 amino acids. In nucleotides, the CDR3 is TGCGCCAGCAGCTTGGTACAGGGGGCCTACTATGGCTACACCTTC. This sequence encodes CASSLVQGAYYGYTF.

This chain uses TRBV4-2 with TRBJ1-1; D not certain. The CDR3 runs 17 residues. Germline assignment: CDR1 LGHNA and CDR2 YNFKEQ. The V and J ends lost 0 bases and 1 base respectively, with 15 bases between them. Written as DNA, the CDR3 is TGTGCCAGCAGCCAAGATGGTCTCGGTCAGCGGAACACTGAAGCTTTCTTT. It is translated as CASSQDGLGQRNTEAFF.

This clone was seen once. The chain recombines TRBV27 with TRBJ2-2; no definite D call. The CDR3 has 14 residues. Between the trimmed V and J ends, which lost 3 bases and 6 bases, there was a span of 11 bases. CDR1 MNHEY and CDR2 SMNVEV come from the germline V gene (reference sequence). The CDR3 coding sequence is TGTGCCAGCAGTTTTTTGGTGGCGGCCGGGGAGCTGTTTTTT. As protein: CASSFLVAAGELFF.

The gene calls are TRBV2 and TRBJ1-1, with 11 bases that match TRBD1. Losses at the gene ends were 9 bases for V and 3 bases for J; bases not matched to a gene: 3. In germline, CDR1 is SNHLY, CDR2 FYNNEI. The CDR3 spans 13 residues. For the CDR3, the DNA is TGTGCCAGACGGGGACAGGGGGACACTGAAGCTTTCTTT. This sequence encodes CARRGQGDTEAFF.

CDR3 sequence: CASSPPDSGTYEQYF. The CDR3, as DNA: TGTGCCAGCTCACCACCGGACAGTGGGACCTACGAGCAGTACTTC. The chain links TRBV18 to TRBJ2-7, with D possibly matching TRBD1 (6 bases). CDR1 KGHSH and CDR2 LQKENI come from the germline V gene. Trimming removed 0 bases at V and 2 bases at J, with 11 bases between. The CDR3 covers 15 residues.

This chain connects TRBV5-4 to TRBJ1-2, with 9 bases that match TRBD1. The V gene's germline CDR1 is SGHNT and CDR2 YYREEE (reference sequence). J gave up 7 bases and V 3 bases, and 4 bases lay outside the gene matches. CDR3 length: 13 amino acids. The CDR3 region is CASSSDRGSGYTF. CDR3 sequence (DNA): TGTGCCAGCAGCTCCGACAGGGGGTCTGGCTACACCTTC. Full variable domain (outside the CDR3, taken from reference TRBV5-4 and TRBJ1-2): ETGVTQSPTHLIKTRGQQVTLRCSSQSGHNTVSWYQQALGQGPQFIFQYYREEENGRGNFPPRFSGLQFPNYSSELNVNALELDDSALYLCASSSDRGSGYTFGSGTRLTVV.

With respect to this clone: A read error may account for a junction end that differs from germline. The sample contains more than one DNA sequence encoding this CDR3. The chain uses TRBV11-2 and TRBJ1-5, with D possibly matching TRBD1 (5 bases). The CDR3 has 13 residues. The germline V gene has CDR1 SGHAT and CDR2 FQNNGV. The CDR3 region has the DNA TGTGCCAGCAGTACGGGGGTTAATCAACCCCAGCATTTT. Its translation: CASSTGVNQPQHF.

This clone has just one count. The chain couples TRBV7-9 to TRBJ2-2; D could derive from TRBD1 or TRBD2 (5 bases each). Between the trimmed V and J ends, which lost 2 bases and 4 bases, there was a span of 8 bases. CDR1 is SEHNR, CDR2 FQNEAQ, per germline (reference sequence). This CDR3 contains 14 residues. CDR3 sequence: CASSLFGGTGELFF. The CDR3 bases are TGTGCCAGCAGCTTATTTGGGGGCACCGGGGAGCTGTTTTTT.

This clone was seen only once. The rearrangement joins TRBV7-2 to TRBJ2-7, with 7 bases fitting TRBD2. V shed 3 bases and J 1 base; nucleotides not matched to a gene: 3. Germline assignment: CDR1 SGHTA and CDR2 FQGNSA. The CDR3 runs to 14 residues. CDR3 nucleotides: TGTGCCAGCAGCTTTGCTAGCGGTTCCTACGAGCAGTACTTC. Encoded protein: CASSFASGSYEQYF.

The chain carries TRBV5-3 and TRBJ1-2; D call uncertain. TRBV5-3 is an ORF; its function is uncertain. The CDR3 totals 10 residues. Trimming took off 0 bases at V and 7 bases at J, with 1 base between the two ends. CDR3 DNA: TGTGCCAGAAGCTTGGTTGGCTACACCTTC. Translating gives CARSLVGYTF.

Here the CDR3 DNA reads TGCGCCAGCAGTGAGACAGGGGGCGATGGCTACACCTTC. Translation: CASSETGGDGYTF. The chain is built from TRBV10-1 and TRBJ1-2, with TRBD1 matching over 9 bases. The germline CDR1 and CDR2 sequences are WNHNN and SYGVQD (reference sequence). Trimming took 2 bases from V and 6 from J; bases not matched to a gene: 1. CDR3 size: 13 residues.